Below, 5 T cell receptor beta chains from the same sample are listed, as sequenced in a study of cytomegalovirus exposure and HLA in healthy donors. Primers: 60 Vbeta forward and 13 Jbeta reverse. Sequencing used immunoSEQ multiplex PCR; TCRdb keeps in-frame clones, though not all of them. The table shows 150,000 to 170,000 clones, with roughly 80% occurring only once. Sequencing was done on a sample of PBMCs. These TCRs come from a man aged 25-40 years in good health and CMV-seropositive.

CDR3 coding DNA: TGCGCCAGCGGGGATGGAGGCACCTCCCGAACTGAAGCTTTCTTT. It specifies CASGDGGTSRTEAFF. This chain links TRBV5-1 with TRBJ1-1; no clear D. The CDR3 has 15 amino acids. In germline, CDR1 is SGHRS, CDR2 YFSETQ. With 7 bases removed from V and 5 bases from J, the gap between germline ends came to 21 bases.

V gene TRBV9 combines with J gene TRBJ2-2; TRBD1 is a possible D gene (6 bases). The germline gives CDR1 SGDLS, CDR2 YYNGEE. V was clipped by 4 bases and J by 4 bases, with 17 bases between them. The CDR3 is made up of 16 amino acids. CDR3 loop: CASSLDGGSVTGELFF. The CDR3 DNA is TGTGCCAGCAGCCTGGATGGGGGCTCGGTCACCGGGGAGCTGTTTTTT.

This sequence joins TRBV11-2 and TRBJ2-7; 12 bases are a match to TRBD2. V trimming: 5 bases; J trimming: 0 bases; junction bases outside the gene matches: 5. Germline CDR1 reads SGHAT; CDR2 reads FQNNGV. CDR3 length: 16 residues. As DNA, the CDR3 is TGTGCCAGCAGCGCCGGACTAGCGGGGCTCTCCTACGAGCAGTACTTC. It codes for CASSAGLAGLSYEQYF.

The J gene is TRBJ2-7, the V gene TRBV27; 8 nucleotides align to TRBD2. The germline CDR1 and CDR2 sequences are MNHEY and SMNVEV (reference sequence). V shed 5 bases, J shed 6 bases, and the junction held 12 bases outside the gene matches. The CDR3 has 15 residues. The CDR3 reads CASSPRYGGRPEQYF. The CDR3 bases are TGTGCCAGCAGTCCCCGGTATGGCGGGAGGCCCGAGCAGTACTTC.

The chain couples TRBV2 to TRBJ2-7, with D maybe TRBD1 (5 bases). CDR1 is SNHLY, CDR2 FYNNEI, per germline. V was trimmed by 1 base and J by 3 bases, leaving 7 bases between them. This CDR3 is 13 amino acids long. The CDR3 DNA sequence: TGTGCCAGCAGTGAAGGACAGATCTACGAGCAGTACTTC. Translating gives CASSEGQIYEQYF.